The 18 T cell receptor beta chains below come from one sample, sequenced in a study of blood T cell repertoires in COVID-19 (TCRdb year 2020). Preparation of the library involved the immunoSEQ multiplex PCR assay. In TCRdb, the immuneACCESS table is reduced to in-frame sequences with V and J assigned. These tables do not hold every clone; where another copy was compared, an unresolved V gene accounts for under half, and the others remain unexplained. In all, the sample holds roughly 450,000 clones, and less than 95% of those were seen once. The ten largest account for 0.6% of the sample. Sequencing was done on a sample of PBMCs or T cells enriched from blood (not recorded which). These receptors were obtained from a man younger than 30 who had recovered from COVID-19.

This chain uses TRBV27 with TRBJ1-5; perhaps TRBD1 as D (5 bases). Trimming removed 5 bases from V and 6 bases from J, with 11 bases in between. This CDR3 comprises 13 residues. Germline V lookup: CDR1 MNHEY, CDR2 SMNVEV (reference sequence). The chain's CDR3 is CASSLDTGQPQHF. Written as DNA, the CDR3 is TGTGCCAGCAGTCTGGACACGGGTCAGCCCCAGCATTTT.

This rearrangement joins TRBV29-1 to TRBJ1-3, with a tentative D call TRBD1 (5 bases). V was clipped by 6 bases and J by 4 bases, with 22 bases between them. CDR1 and CDR2 (germline): SQVTM, ANQGSEA. The CDR3 has 16 amino acids. In DNA, the CDR3 is TGCAGCGTAAAGGGGTTGGGCAGTGGTGGGGGAAACACCATATATTTT. Encoded protein: CSVKGLGSGGGNTIYF.

The chain recombines TRBV29-1 with TRBJ1-2; D possibly corresponds to TRBD1 (5 bases). The germline CDR1 and CDR2 sequences are SQVTM and ANQGSEA. The ends were cut back, 6 bases at V and 8 bases at J, with 7 bases in the middle. The length of the CDR3 is 9 residues. The CDR3 DNA reads TGCAGCGTGACAGAGGGCTACACCTTC. Translation: CSVTEGYTF.

The CDR3 DNA sequence: TGTGCCAGTAGTAACGGACAGGACGGTCAGCCCCAGCATTTT. Protein product: CASSNGQDGQPQHF. The J gene is TRBJ1-5, the V gene TRBV19; 7 bases align to TRBD1. Germline assignment: CDR1 LNHDA and CDR2 SQIVND (reference sequence). The CDR3 runs to 14 residues. With V trimmed by 4 bases and J by 6 bases, 6 bases remained unmatched.

This clone was detected once. V usage is TRBV5-6 and J usage is TRBJ2-5, with 14 positions matching TRBD2. Per the germline V gene, CDR1 is SGHDT and CDR2 is YYEEEE. V dropped 4 bases and J dropped 7; count of bases not matched to a gene: 3. The CDR3 has 14 residues. This chain's CDR3 is CASSPGLAGGTQYF. CDR3 nucleotides: TGTGCCAGCAGCCCAGGACTAGCGGGAGGGACCCAGTACTTC.

This chain links TRBV5-6 with TRBJ1-4; D is perhaps TRBD1 (5 bases). From germline, CDR1 is SGHDT and CDR2 YYEEEE. The ends were cut back, 2 bases at V and 8 bases at J, with 10 bases in the middle. This CDR3 has 13 amino acids. CDR3 DNA sequence: TGTGCCAGCAGCTTCAGGGCTGAGGAAAAACTGTTTTTT. Amino acid sequence: CASSFRAEEKLFF.

The J gene is TRBJ2-3, the V gene TRBV5-4, with 11 bases aligning to TRBD2. Germline assignment: CDR1 SGHNT and CDR2 YYREEE (reference sequence). The V gene end was trimmed by 0 bases and the J gene end by 4 bases; junction bases not matched to a gene: 4. This CDR3 comprises 16 residues. This chain's CDR3 is CASSLDSGRVADTQYF. In nucleotides, the CDR3 is TGTGCCAGCAGCTTGGATAGCGGGAGGGTGGCAGATACGCAGTATTTT.

CDR3 nucleotides: TGTGCCTGGAGCGACCGACAGGGGGCCTATGGCTACACCTTC. Translating gives CAWSDRQGAYGYTF. The chain joins TRBV30 to TRBJ1-2, with 10 bases aligning to TRBD1. This CDR3 has 14 residues. V trimming: 3 bases; J trimming: 4 bases; junction bases outside the gene matches: 5. Germline CDR1 GTSNPN, CDR2 SVGIG (reference sequence). Full variable domain (remainder filled in from reference TRBV30 and TRBJ1-2): SQTIHQWPATLVQPVGSPLSLECTVEGTSNPNLYWYRQAAGRGLQLLFYSVGIGQISSEVPQNLSASRPQDRQFILSSKKLLLSDSGFYLCAWSDRQGAYGYTFGSGTRLTVV.

V is TRBV5-5 and J is TRBJ2-7; no clear D gene. This CDR3 contains 15 residues. Trimming stripped 4 bases from V and 0 bases from J, with 14 bases between. Germline V gives CDR1 SGHKS, CDR2 YYEKEE (reference sequence). The CDR3 DNA is TGTGCCAGCAGCAGACGAAGCGAGACCTCCTACGAGCAGTACTTC. Amino acid sequence: CASSRRSETSYEQYF.

The DNA of the CDR3 is TGTGCCAGCTCTCAACAGGGTTCGTACACTGAAGCTTTCTTT. This translates into CASSQQGSYTEAFF. The chain combines TRBV18 with TRBJ1-1, with a possible D match to TRBD1 (6 bases). V lost 6 bases, J lost 3 bases, and 14 bases lay in between. The CDR3 contains 14 residues. Germline V gene data show CDR1 as KGHSH and CDR2 as LQKENI.

This chain connects TRBV5-1 to TRBJ2-1; TRBD2 aligns across 9 bases. The germline V gene encodes CDR1 SGHRS and CDR2 YFSETQ. The CDR3 loop spans 13 amino acids. The junction had 3 bases not matched to a gene; V was cut back by 4 bases and J by 7 bases. CDR3 DNA sequence: TGCGCCAGCAGCCAGGGACTAGCAAATGAGCAGTTCTTC. Amino acid sequence: CASSQGLANEQFF.

V usage is TRBV5-1 and J usage is TRBJ1-1, with a tentative D call TRBD1 (6 bases). The CDR3 loop spans 16 amino acids. The V gene lost 4 bases and the J gene lost 4 bases, with 20 bases spanning the gap. Germline CDR1 is SGHRS and CDR2 is YFSETQ. As DNA, the CDR3 is TGCGCCAGCAGCCGCACCCAAACAGGGTCGAGCACTGAAGCTTTCTTT. Translating gives CASSRTQTGSSTEAFF.

The chain couples TRBV7-8 to TRBJ2-2, with 9 bases identical to TRBD1. The CDR3 sequence is 16 residues long. Germline V gene sequence: CDR1 SGHVS, CDR2 FQNEAQ. Trimming at V came to 5 bases and at J to 3 bases, leaving 7 bases not matched to a gene. The CDR3 protein is CASSKNRDRDTGELFF. The CDR3 DNA reads as TGTGCCAGCAGCAAAAACCGGGACAGGGACACCGGGGAGCTGTTTTTT.

V gene TRBV2 combines with J gene TRBJ2-2; 8 positions agree with TRBD1. Trimming took 8 bases from V and 4 from J; bases not matched to a gene: 9. The CDR3 is 15 residues long. The germline V gene has CDR1 SNHLY and CDR2 FYNNEI. The CDR3 DNA sequence: TGTGCCAGCCGAGGGCAGGGGGCGGGCACCGGGGAGCTGTTTTTT. Its protein is CASRGQGAGTGELFF.

The chain is built from TRBV7-9 and TRBJ2-1, with 8 bases that match TRBD2. With V trimmed by 3 bases and J by 9 bases, 10 bases remained unmatched. Germline CDR1 and CDR2: SEHNR and FQNEAQ (reference sequence). CDR3 length equals 15 residues. The CDR3 bases are TGTGCCAGCAGCTTCGACGGGACTAGGTCTGGTGAGCAGTTCTTC. This translates into CASSFDGTRSGEQFF.

This rearrangement joins TRBV9 to TRBJ1-4, with 8 bases aligning to TRBD1. The CDR3 spans 15 residues. V lost 2 bases and J lost 8; bases outside the gene matches: 8. CDR1 and CDR2 (germline): SGDLS, YYNGEE. The CDR3 region is CASSVQGALEEKLFF. The CDR3 DNA reads TGTGCCAGCAGCGTCCAGGGGGCCTTGGAGGAAAAACTGTTTTTT.

The chain uses TRBV5-6 and TRBJ2-7, with D possibly matching TRBD2 (6 bases). Trimming stripped 5 bases from V and 5 bases from J, with 17 bases between. In germline, CDR1 is SGHDT, CDR2 YYEEEE. This CDR3 is built from 14 residues. CDR3 nucleotides: TGTGCCAGCAGGCCCGGGACTGCTGCCCACGAGCAGTACTTC. This encodes CASRPGTAAHEQYF. Variable domain in full (rest from reference TRBV5-6 and TRBJ2-7): DAGVTQSPTHLIKTRGQQVTLRCSPKSGHDTVSWYQQALGQGPQFIFQYYEEEERQRGNFPDRFSGHQFPNYSSELNVNALLLGDSALYLCASRPGTAAHEQYFGPGTRLTVT.

The chain combines TRBV2 with TRBJ2-5; 10 nucleotides align to TRBD2. The germline V gene encodes CDR1 SNHLY and CDR2 FYNNEI. V lost 8 bases, J lost 0 bases, and 3 bases stayed unmatched. This CDR3 is built from 14 residues. The CDR3 protein is CASVAGGYQETQYF. The CDR3 DNA reads as TGTGCCAGCGTAGCGGGGGGCTACCAAGAGACCCAGTACTTC. The full variable domain, its missing parts supplied by reference TRBV2 and TRBJ2-5, is EPEVTQTPSHQVTQMGQEVILRCVPISNHLYFYWYRQILGQKVEFLVSFYNNEISEKSEIFDDQFSVERPDGSNFTLKIRSTKLEDSAMYFCASVAGGYQETQYFGPGTRLLVL.